The source of this T cell receptor beta chain is a study of patients and donors after allogeneic stem cell transplantation. With 3 bases removed from V and 12 bases from J, the gap between germline ends came to 11 bases. The CDR3 is made up of 11 amino acids. This clonotype appeared a few times. One entry per CDR3 protein, called by TCRdb with MiXCR from the RT-PCR reads. Among 150,000 to 250,000 distinct CDR3 sequences listed, about 40% were seen once. The sample taken for sequencing was blood, either unsorted or a sorted T cell fraction (not recorded which). The sequence was collected from a human donor who was either an allogeneic HSCT recipient or a stem cell or donor lymphocyte infusion donor (not recorded which). It is not recorded whose cells these are; they may come from a transplant donor. The chain uses TRBV12-3 or TRBV12-4 and TRBJ1-1; no clear D gene. This CDR3 is CASSFGLNTFF. CDR3 sequence (DNA): TGTGCCAGCAGTTTCGGTCTGAACACTTTCTTT.